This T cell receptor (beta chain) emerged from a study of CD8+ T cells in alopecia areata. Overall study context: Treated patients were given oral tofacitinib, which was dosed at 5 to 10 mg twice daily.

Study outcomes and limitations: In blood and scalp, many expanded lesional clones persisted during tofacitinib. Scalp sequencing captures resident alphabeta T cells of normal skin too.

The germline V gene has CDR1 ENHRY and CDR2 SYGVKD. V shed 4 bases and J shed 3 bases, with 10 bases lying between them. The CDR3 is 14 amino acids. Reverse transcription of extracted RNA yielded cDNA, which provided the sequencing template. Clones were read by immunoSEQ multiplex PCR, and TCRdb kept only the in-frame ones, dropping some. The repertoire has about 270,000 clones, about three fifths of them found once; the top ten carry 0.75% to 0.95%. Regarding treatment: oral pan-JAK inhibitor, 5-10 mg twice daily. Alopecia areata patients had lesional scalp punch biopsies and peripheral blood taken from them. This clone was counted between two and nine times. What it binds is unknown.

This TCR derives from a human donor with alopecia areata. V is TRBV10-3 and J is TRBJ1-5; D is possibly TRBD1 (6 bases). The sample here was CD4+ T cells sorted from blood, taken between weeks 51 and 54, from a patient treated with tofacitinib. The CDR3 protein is CAISVGAINQPQHF. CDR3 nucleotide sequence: TGTGCCATCAGTGTGGGGGCGATCAATCAGCCCCAGCATTTT.